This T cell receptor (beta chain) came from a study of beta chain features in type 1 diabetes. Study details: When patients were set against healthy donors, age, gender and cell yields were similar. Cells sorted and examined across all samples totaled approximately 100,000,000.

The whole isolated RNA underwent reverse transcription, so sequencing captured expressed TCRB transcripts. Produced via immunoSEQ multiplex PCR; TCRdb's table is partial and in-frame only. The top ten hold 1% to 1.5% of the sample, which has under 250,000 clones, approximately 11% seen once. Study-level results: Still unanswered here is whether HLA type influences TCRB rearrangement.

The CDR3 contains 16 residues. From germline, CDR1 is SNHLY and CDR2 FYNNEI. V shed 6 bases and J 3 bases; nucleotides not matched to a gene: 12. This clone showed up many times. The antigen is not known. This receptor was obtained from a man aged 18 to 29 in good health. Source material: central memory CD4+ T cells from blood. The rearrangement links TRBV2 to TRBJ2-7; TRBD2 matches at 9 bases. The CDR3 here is CASSGGYGTSFYEQYF. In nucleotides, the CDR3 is TGTGCCAGCAGCGGGGGGTATGGGACTAGCTTCTACGAGCAGTACTTC. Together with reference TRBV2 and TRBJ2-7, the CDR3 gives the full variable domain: EPEVTQTPSHQVTQMGQEVILRCVPISNHLYFYWYRQILGQKVEFLVSFYNNEISEKSEIFDDQFSVERPDGSNFTLKIRSTKLEDSAMYFCASSGGYGTSFYEQYFGPGTRLTVT.